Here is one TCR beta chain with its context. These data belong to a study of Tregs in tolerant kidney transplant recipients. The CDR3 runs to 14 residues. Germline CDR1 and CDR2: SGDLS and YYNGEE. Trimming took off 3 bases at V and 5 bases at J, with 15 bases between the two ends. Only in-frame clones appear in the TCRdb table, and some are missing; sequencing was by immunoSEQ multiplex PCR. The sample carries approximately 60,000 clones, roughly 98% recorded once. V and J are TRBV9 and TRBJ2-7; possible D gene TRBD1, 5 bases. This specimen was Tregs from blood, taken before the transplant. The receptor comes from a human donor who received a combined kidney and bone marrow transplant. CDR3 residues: CASSADQGIHEQYF. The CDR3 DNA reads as TGTGCCAGCAGCGCAGATCAGGGTATCCACGAGCAGTACTTC.